These T cell receptor beta chains were read from a single sample in a study of T cell repertoires in cytomegalovirus infection. One entry per CDR3 protein results from TCRdb running MiXCR on the reads. The table shows more than 140,000 distinct CDR3 sequences, with roughly 6% occurring only once. The sample consisted of PBMCs. These receptors were taken from a human donor in good health (CMV status not recorded). Some clones in this sample may be carry-over from other donors' samples. CDR3s include the opening cysteine and the closing phenylalanine or tryptophan. The D gene is left open where the match is weak. Expanded clones are given a class, and other clones once, few, many or no size at all.

D	J	V	size	DNA	CDR3
.	TRBJ2-7	TRBV7-8	many	TGTGCCAGCAGGAAAGACAGCCGTGGGCCCTACGAGCAGTACTTC	CASRKDSRGPYEQYF
.	TRBJ2-5	TRBV2	many	TGTGCCAGCAGTGAAGCGCTTCTAGTGCCAGAGACCCAGTACTTC	CASSEALLVPETQYF
.	TRBJ1-6	TRBV12-3/TRBV12-4	.	TGTGCCAGCAGAGGACCCCTGAGCTCCTATAATTCACCCCTCCACTTT	CASRGPLSSYNSPLHF
.	TRBJ1-2	TRBV5-1	.	TGCGCCAGCAGCTTGGAGCCAGGGCGGGACTATGGCTACACCTTC	CASSLEPGRDYGYTF
.	TRBJ2-5	TRBV6-6	.	TGTGCCAGCAGTGAGGGGTCCAAAGGGGAGACCCAGTACTTC	CASSEGSKGETQYF
TRBD2	TRBJ2-1	TRBV12-3/TRBV12-4	many	TGTGCCAGTCGGCGCGGGACTAGCCGATTCTTC	CASRRGTSRFF
.	TRBJ2-5	TRBV10-3	few	TGTGCCATCAGTGCCTCCCAGGGTCCGGAGACCCAGTACTTC	CAISASQGPETQYF
.	TRBJ2-2	TRBV12-3/TRBV12-4	many	TGTGCCAGCAGTTTAGAAGCGGGCGGCGGGGACACCGGGGAGCTGTTTTTT	CASSLEAGGGDTGELFF
.	TRBJ2-1	TRBV7-9	many	TGTGCCAGCAGCTCCAGGGCTTCACCTCCCAATGAGCAGTTCTTC	CASSSRASPPNEQFF
TRBD1	TRBJ2-3	TRBV29-1	.	TGCAGCGTTGGACAGGGGGCGAGAGATACGCAGTATTTT	CSVGQGARDTQYF
TRBD1	TRBJ2-2	TRBV29-1	few	TGCTCGACAGGGTTCAACGCCGGGGAGCTGTTTTTT	CSTGFNAGELFF
.	TRBJ1-2	TRBV7-2	many	TGTGCCAGCAGCCCCGGGGGACAAGACGTTACCTATGGCTACACCTTC	CASSPGGQDVTYGYTF
TRBD1	TRBJ1-1	TRBV10-3	many	TGTGCCATCAGAGTAACCCCGGACAGGGAAGAAGCTTTCTTT	CAIRVTPDREEAFF
.	TRBJ2-2	TRBV12-5	many	TGTGCTAGTGGTTCAGGGGCCTACGGCGGGGAGCTGTTTTTT	CASGSGAYGGELFF
.	TRBJ1-6	TRBV3-1	.	TGTGCCAGCAGCCTTGGGACTAATTCACCCCTCCACTTT	CASSLGTNSPLHF
TRBD2	TRBJ2-1	TRBV5-4	.	TGTGCCAGCAGCTTGGGATGGGGGGGTAACAATGAGCAGTTCTTC	CASSLGWGGNNEQFF
.	TRBJ1-2	TRBV12-3/TRBV12-4	few	TGTGCCAGCAGTTTATCTGCGGGGCACTATGGCTACACCTTC	CASSLSAGHYGYTF
.	TRBJ1-6	TRBV20-1	many	TGCAGTGCTAGAGATTTAAGGGTATTCCATAATTCACCCCTCCACTTT	CSARDLRVFHNSPLHF
.	TRBJ1-1	TRBV7-8	many	TGTGCCAGCAGCTTAGAGGGGACGAGGATGAACACTGAAGCTTTCTTT	CASSLEGTRMNTEAFF
.	TRBJ1-4	TRBV20-1	.	TGCAGTGCTAGAGAGGGGGTGGGGAATGAAAAACTGTTTTTT	CSAREGVGNEKLFF
.	TRBJ2-1	TRBV15	few	TGTGCCACCAGCAGAGAGGCTAGCTCCTACAATGAGCAGTTCTTC	CATSREASSYNEQFF
.	TRBJ1-3	TRBV5-1	many	TGCGCCAGCAGCTTGGAACGCCCTTCCTCTGGAAACACCATATATTTT	CASSLERPSSGNTIYF
TRBD1	TRBJ1-6	TRBV7-8	many	TGTGCCAGCAGCCCTACAGGGGGCTACGGGTCACCCCTCCACTTT	CASSPTGGYGSPLHF
.	TRBJ2-7	TRBV7-9	many	TGTGCCAGCAGCTTAGTTCCCCGCGAGCAGTACTTC	CASSLVPREQYF
TRBD1	TRBJ1-6	TRBV10-3	many	TGTGCCATCAGCCCGGACAGGGAGAATTCACCCCTCCACTTT	CAISPDRENSPLHF
.	TRBJ1-1	TRBV29-1	.	TGCAGCGTTGTGGAAGTCTGGGGCACTGAAGCTTTCTTT	CSVVEVWGTEAFF
.	TRBJ2-1	TRBV2	.	TGTGCCAGCAGTGTACTAGCCGATTCCTACAATGAGCAGTTCTTC	CASSVLADSYNEQFF
TRBD1	TRBJ2-7	TRBV2	few	TGTGCCAGCTATAGGACAGGGGACGAGCAGTACTTC	CASYRTGDEQYF
TRBD1	TRBJ1-1	TRBV7-2	many	TGTGCCAGCAGCCAAGGACAGGCGAGAGGCACTGAAGCTTTCTTT	CASSQGQARGTEAFF
.	TRBJ2-7	TRBV10-3	many	TGTGCCATCAGTGAGTTCCGACTTTTGGGATCCTACGAGCAGTACTTC	CAISEFRLLGSYEQYF
.	TRBJ1-2	TRBV27	many	TGTGCCAGCAGTTTCCAGGATGGCTACACCTTC	CASSFQDGYTF
.	TRBJ1-1	TRBV15	many	TGTGCCACCAGCCCTCGAGGGGAGGGCGAAGCTTTCTTT	CATSPRGEGEAFF
.	TRBJ1-5	TRBV7-3	many	TGTGCCAGCAGCTCGCTCCGGGAGCCGAGGAGCAATCAGCCCCAGCATTTT	CASSSLREPRSNQPQHF
.	TRBJ2-7	TRBV6-5	many	TGTGCCAGCTCCCCGCGTGGGGCCAGTAACGAGCAGTACTTC	CASSPRGASNEQYF
.	TRBJ1-5	TRBV3-1	.	TGTGCCAGCAGCCCCTACAGGGATAATCAGCCCCAGCATTTT	CASSPYRDNQPQHF
TRBD2	TRBJ2-3	TRBV7-2	many	TGTGCCAGCAGCTACAACGGGGGGGCGAGCACAGATACGCAGTATTTT	CASSYNGGASTDTQYF
TRBD2	TRBJ2-3	TRBV20-1	.	TGCAGTGCTAACCCTAGCGGAGGCACAGATACGCAGTATTTT	CSANPSGGTDTQYF
.	TRBJ2-3	TRBV5-6	few	TGTGCCAGCACCTATGGAGATACGCAGTATTTT	CASTYGDTQYF
.	TRBJ1-1	TRBV29-1	.	TGCAGCGCACAGGACAAAGGCACTGAAGCTTTCTTT	CSAQDKGTEAFF
.	TRBJ1-4	TRBV24-1	few	TGTGCCACCTCCCGCGCGGGGGGCCCGAGGGGTGAAAAACTGTTTTTT	CATSRAGGPRGEKLFF
.	TRBJ2-5	TRBV20-1	few	TGCAGTGCTAGTGAGGGAAGTCGGGAGACCCAGTACTTC	CSASEGSRETQYF
.	TRBJ2-7	TRBV12-3/TRBV12-4	many	TGTGCCAGCAGTTTACGGGCAGGGCCCTCCTACGAGCAGTACTTC	CASSLRAGPSYEQYF